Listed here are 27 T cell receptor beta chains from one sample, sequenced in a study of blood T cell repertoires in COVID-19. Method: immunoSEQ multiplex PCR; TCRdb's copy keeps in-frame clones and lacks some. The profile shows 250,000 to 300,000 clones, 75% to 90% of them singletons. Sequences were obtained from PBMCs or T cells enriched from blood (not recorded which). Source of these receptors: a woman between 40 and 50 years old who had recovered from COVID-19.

The CDR3 here is CASSLRDRGHNEQFF. The CDR3 DNA reads TGTGCCAGCAGTCTCCGGGACAGGGGGCATAATGAGCAGTTCTTC. This chain uses TRBV27 with TRBJ2-1, with 12 bases aligning to TRBD1. The CDR3 consists of 15 residues. The V and J ends lost 5 bases and 7 bases, in that order; junction bases with no gene match: 6. Germline V gene data show CDR1 as MNHEY and CDR2 as SMNVEV (reference sequence).

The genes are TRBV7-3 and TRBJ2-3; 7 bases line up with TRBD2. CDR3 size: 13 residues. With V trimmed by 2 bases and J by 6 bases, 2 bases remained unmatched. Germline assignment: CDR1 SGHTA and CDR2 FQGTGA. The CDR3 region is CASSLFGGDTQYF. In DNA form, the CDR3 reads TGTGCCAGCAGCTTATTCGGGGGGGATACGCAGTATTTT.

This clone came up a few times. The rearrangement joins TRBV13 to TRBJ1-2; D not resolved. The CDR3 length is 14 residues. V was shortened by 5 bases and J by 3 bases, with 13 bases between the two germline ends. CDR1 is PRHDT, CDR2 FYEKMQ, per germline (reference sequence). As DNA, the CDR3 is TGTGCCAGCAGCCTCCGCCAGCGCCACTATGGCTACACCTTC. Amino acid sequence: CASSLRQRHYGYTF.

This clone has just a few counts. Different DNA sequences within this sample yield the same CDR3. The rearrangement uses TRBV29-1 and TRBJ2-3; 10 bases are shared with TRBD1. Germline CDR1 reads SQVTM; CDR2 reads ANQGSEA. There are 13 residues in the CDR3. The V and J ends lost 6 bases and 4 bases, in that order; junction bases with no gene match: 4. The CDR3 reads CSVADRGPDTQYF. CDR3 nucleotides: TGCAGCGTAGCAGACAGGGGGCCAGATACGCAGTATTTT.

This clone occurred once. CDR3 DNA sequence: TGTGCCAGCAGTCCTTTTATGACAGGGGAAAACATTCAGTACTTC. This codes for CASSPFMTGENIQYF. V usage is TRBV6-5 and J usage is TRBJ2-4; 8 nucleotides align to TRBD1. The J segment lost 5 bases and the V segment lost 5 bases, leaving 8 bases of the junction unmatched. This CDR3 spans 15 amino acids. Germline V gene data show CDR1 as MNHEY and CDR2 as SVGAGI.

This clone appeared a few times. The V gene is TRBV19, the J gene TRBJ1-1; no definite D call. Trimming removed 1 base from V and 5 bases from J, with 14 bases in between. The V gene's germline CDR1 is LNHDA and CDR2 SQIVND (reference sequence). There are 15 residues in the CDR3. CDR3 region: CASSIAGSPVTEAFF. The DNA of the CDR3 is TGTGCCAGTAGTATAGCAGGAAGCCCGGTGACTGAAGCTTTCTTT.

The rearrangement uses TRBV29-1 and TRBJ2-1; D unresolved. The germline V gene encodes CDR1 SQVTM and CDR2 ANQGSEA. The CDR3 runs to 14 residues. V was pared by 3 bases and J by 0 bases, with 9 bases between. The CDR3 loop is CSVEAGSSYNEQFF. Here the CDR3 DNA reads TGCAGCGTTGAGGCAGGAAGCTCCTACAATGAGCAGTTCTTC.

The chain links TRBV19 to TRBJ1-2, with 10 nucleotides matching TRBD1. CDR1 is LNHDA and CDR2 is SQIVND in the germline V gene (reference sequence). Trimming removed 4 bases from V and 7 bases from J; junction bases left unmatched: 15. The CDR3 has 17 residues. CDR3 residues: CASSSSGTDRGRSGYTF. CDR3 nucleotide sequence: TGTGCCAGTAGTAGCTCCGGAACCGACAGGGGGCGATCTGGCTACACCTTC.

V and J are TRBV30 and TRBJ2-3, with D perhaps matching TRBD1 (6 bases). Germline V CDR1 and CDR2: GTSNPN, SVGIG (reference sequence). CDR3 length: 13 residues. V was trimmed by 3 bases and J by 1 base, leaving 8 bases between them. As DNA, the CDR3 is TGTGCCTGGAGCGAGGGGGGCACAGATACGCAGTATTTT. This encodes CAWSEGGTDTQYF. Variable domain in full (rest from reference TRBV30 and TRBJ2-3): SQTIHQWPATLVQPVGSPLSLECTVEGTSNPNLYWYRQAAGRGLQLLFYSVGIGQISSEVPQNLSASRPQDRQFILSSKKLLLSDSGFYLCAWSEGGTDTQYFGPGTRLTVL.

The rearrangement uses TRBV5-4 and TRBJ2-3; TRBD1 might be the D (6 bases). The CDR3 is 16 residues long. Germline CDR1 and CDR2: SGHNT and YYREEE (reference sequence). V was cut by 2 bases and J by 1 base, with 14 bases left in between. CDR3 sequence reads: CASSFAGASGTDTQYF. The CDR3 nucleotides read TGTGCCAGCAGCTTTGCAGGGGCCTCTGGCACAGATACGCAGTATTTT.

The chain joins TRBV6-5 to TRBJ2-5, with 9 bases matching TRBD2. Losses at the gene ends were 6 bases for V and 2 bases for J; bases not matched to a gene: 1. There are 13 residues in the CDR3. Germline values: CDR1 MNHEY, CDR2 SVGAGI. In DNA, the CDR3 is TGTGCCAGCAGGCTAGCGGGACAAGAGACCCAGTACTTC. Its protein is CASRLAGQETQYF.

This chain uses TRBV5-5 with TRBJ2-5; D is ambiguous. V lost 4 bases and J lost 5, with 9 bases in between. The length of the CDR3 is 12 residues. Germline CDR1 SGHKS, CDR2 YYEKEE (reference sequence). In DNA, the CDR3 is TGTGCCAGCAGCGCGCTATCTGAGACCCAGTACTTC. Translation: CASSALSETQYF.

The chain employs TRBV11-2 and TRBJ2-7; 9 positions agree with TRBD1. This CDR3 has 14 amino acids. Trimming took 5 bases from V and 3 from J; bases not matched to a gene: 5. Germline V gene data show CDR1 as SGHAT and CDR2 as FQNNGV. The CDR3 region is CASSLQGAGYEQYF. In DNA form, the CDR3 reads TGTGCCAGCAGCCTACAGGGGGCTGGCTACGAGCAGTACTTC.

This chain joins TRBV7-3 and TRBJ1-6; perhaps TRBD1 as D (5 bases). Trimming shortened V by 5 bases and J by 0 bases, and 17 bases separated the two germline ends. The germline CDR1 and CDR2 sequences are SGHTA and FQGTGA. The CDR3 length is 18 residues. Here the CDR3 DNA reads TGTGCCAGCAGCGAAGGCCCCAGGGCTTTCTCCTATAATTCACCCCTCCACTTT. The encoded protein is CASSEGPRAFSYNSPLHF.

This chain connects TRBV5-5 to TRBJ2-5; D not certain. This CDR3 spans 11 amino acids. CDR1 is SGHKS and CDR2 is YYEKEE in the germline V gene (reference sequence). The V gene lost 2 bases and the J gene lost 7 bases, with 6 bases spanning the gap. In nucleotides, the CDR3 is TGTGCCAGCAGCTTTTCAGTGACCCAGTACTTC. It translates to CASSFSVTQYF.

Here the CDR3 reads CASIPGGTDYGYTF. The CDR3 DNA reads as TGTGCCAGCATCCCGGGGGGGACGGACTATGGCTACACCTTC. The chain recombines TRBV6-5 with TRBJ1-2; the D gene is possibly TRBD1 (5 bases). Looked up from germline, CDR1 is MNHEY and CDR2 is SVGAGI. The CDR3 covers 14 residues. Between the trimmed V and J ends, which lost 7 bases and 3 bases, there was a span of 15 bases.

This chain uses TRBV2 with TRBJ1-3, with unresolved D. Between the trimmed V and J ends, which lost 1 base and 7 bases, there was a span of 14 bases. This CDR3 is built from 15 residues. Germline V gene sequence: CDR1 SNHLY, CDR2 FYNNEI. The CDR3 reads CASSEDGLEINTIYF. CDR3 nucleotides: TGTGCCAGCAGTGAAGACGGTTTAGAGATTAACACCATATATTTT.

CDR3 protein: CSGGAGNYGYTF. CDR3 nucleotide sequence: TGCAGCGGGGGGGCAGGGAACTATGGCTACACCTTC. The gene calls are TRBV29-1 and TRBJ1-2; D is perhaps TRBD1 (6 bases). CDR1 and CDR2 from the germline V gene are SQVTM and ANQGSEA. The V end lost 7 bases, the J end lost 2 bases, and 11 bases lay between the germline ends. The CDR3 consists of 12 residues.

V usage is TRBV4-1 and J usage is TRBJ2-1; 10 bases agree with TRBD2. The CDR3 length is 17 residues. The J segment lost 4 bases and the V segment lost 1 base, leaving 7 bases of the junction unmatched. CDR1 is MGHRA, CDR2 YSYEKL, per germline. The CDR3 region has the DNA TGCGCCAGCAGCCAAGTTCTAGCGGGGGCCCGATACAATGAGCAGTTCTTC. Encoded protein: CASSQVLAGARYNEQFF.

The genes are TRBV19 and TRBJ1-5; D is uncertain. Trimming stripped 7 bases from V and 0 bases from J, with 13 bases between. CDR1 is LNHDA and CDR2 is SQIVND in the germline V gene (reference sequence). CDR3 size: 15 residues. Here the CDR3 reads CASTSAGYSNQPQHF. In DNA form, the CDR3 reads TGTGCCAGTACCTCAGCGGGTTATAGCAATCAGCCCCAGCATTTT.

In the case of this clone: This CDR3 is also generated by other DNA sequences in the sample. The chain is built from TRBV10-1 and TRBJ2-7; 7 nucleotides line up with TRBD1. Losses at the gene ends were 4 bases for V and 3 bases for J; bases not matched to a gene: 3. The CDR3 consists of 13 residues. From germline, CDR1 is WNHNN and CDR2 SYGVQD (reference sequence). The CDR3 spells CASSVNRGYEQYF. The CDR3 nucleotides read TGCGCCAGCAGTGTTAACAGGGGCTACGAGCAGTACTTC.

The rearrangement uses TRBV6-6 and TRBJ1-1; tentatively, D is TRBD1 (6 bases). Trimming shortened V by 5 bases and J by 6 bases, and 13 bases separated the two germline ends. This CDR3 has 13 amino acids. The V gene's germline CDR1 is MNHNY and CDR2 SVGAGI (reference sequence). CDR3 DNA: TGTGCCAGCAGTCCCCCGACAGGCCCTGAAGCTTTCTTT. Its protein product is CASSPPTGPEAFF.

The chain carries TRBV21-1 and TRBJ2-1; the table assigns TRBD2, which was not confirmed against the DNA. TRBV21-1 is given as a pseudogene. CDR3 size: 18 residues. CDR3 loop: CASSKEHLSGGAPREQFF. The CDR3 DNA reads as TGTGCCAGCAGCAAAGAACATTTAAGCGGGGGGGCCCCCCGAGAGCAGTTCTTC.

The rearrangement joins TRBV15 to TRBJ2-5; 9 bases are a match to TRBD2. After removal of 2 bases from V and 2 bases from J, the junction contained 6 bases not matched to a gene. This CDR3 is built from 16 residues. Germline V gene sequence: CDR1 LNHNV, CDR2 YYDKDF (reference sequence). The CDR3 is CATSRRGREGQETQYF. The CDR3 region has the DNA TGTGCCACCAGCAGACGGGGGCGGGAGGGTCAAGAGACCCAGTACTTC.

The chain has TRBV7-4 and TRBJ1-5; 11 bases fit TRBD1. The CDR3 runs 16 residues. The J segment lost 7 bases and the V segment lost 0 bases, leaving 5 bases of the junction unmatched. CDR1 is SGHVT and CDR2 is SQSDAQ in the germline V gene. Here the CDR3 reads CASSLALDRGQQPQHF. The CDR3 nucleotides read TGTGCCAGCAGCTTAGCGCTGGACAGGGGGCAACAGCCCCAGCATTTT.

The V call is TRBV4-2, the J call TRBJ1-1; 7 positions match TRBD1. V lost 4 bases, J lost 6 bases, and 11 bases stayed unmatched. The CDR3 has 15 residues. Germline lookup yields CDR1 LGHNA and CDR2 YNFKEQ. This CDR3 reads CASSPVQGGRAEAFF. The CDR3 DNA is TGTGCCAGCAGCCCCGTTCAGGGGGGAAGGGCTGAAGCTTTCTTT.

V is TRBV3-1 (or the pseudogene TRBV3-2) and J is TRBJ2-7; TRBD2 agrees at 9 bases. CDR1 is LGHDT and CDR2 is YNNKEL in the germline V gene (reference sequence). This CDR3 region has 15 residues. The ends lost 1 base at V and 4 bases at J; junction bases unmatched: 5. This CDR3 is CASSQGLAGRYEQYF. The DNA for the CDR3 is TGTGCCAGCAGCCAAGGGCTAGCGGGGAGGTACGAGCAGTACTTC.